This TCR beta chain was observed in a study of CD8+ T cells in alopecia areata (dated by TCRdb to 2017 to 2018). Concerning the study at large: The treated patients, all with moderate-to-severe alopecia areata, were enrolled in an open-label pilot trial of oral tofacitinib given at 5 to 10 mg twice daily. RNA was extracted with the PAXgene miRNA kit for fixed scalp, the miRNeasy kit for PBMCs, and the RNeasy kit for mouse skin. Tofacitinib was administered for 6 to 18 months, and 6 months of follow-up off drug were then conducted to assess delayed response and recurrence. In treated patients, disease severity was measured using the SALT score, which gives the percentage of scalp surface area affected. To study T cell clonal expansion in alopecia areata, the researchers applied high-throughput TCRbeta sequencing to both the C3H/HeJ mouse model and human patients. Scalp clonality was compared among normal scalp (n=4), patchy alopecia areata scalp (n=8), and alopecia totalis/universalis scalp (n=8). On the human side, TCRbeta sequencing was run on scalp tissue and on sorted CD4+ and CD8+ peripheral blood T cells from healthy controls and from alopecia areata patients with either patchy or totalis/universalis disease. TCRbeta CDR3 regions were amplified by immunoSEQ multiplex PCR with 35 Vbeta forward and 13 Jbeta reverse primers. Tofacitinib-treated patients had biopsies at baseline and at 4 and 24 weeks of treatment, with a later scalp biopsy in several patients.

Library preparation used the immunoSEQ multiplex PCR assay. For TCR sequencing, RNA was extracted from every sample and reverse transcribed into cDNA to serve as template. First-strand cDNA was synthesized using SuperScript III with a 2:1 mix of oligo-dT and random hexamers. A synthetic immune receptor repertoire was used to measure amplification bias, and any remaining bias was corrected computationally. Per the original workflow: Raw reads were preprocessed to remove errors, and CDR3 was defined by IMGT conventions from the conserved cysteine to phenylalanine. Clonality was calculated as 1 minus Shannon entropy normalized by log2 of the number of productive unique TCRs. Whether each scalp clone was CD4 or CD8 was inferred by checking scalp TCRbeta sequences against the CD4 and CD8 repertoires from sorted blood. Held by TCRdb, this immuneACCESS table contains in-frame sequences only and omits some clones. Under half of the omission traces to an unresolved V gene where checked; the cause of the rest is unknown. V, J and clone size derive from that table, while D and trimming were established from the DNA sequence. For this sample there are 95,000 to 100,000 clones; about 61% appear just once. The top ten clones comprise about 17% of the sample.

Concerning this clone: It has no known antigen specificity. Per-base qualities were not stored, and no clone one base away is much larger.

The sample's treatment or condition label, in plain terms: oral pan-JAK inhibitor, 5-10 mg twice daily. From alopecia areata patients, peripheral blood was collected along with lesional scalp punch biopsies. PBMCs were separated by density centrifugation and stained for CD3, CD4 and CD8, after which CD4+ and CD8+ T cells were sorted on a FACSAria. The study at large found these results: The treated cohort was small, with a single nonresponder, so links between baseline CD8+ expansion and response need larger studies. Tofacitinib significantly decreased scalp clonality and the number of expanded CD8+ clones among the top 100 scalp clones. Many expanded lesional clones were found to persist in scalp and blood during tofacitinib treatment, and relapse after treatment cessation may be partly explained by this persistence. Compared with mice, TCR sequences shared between patients were less clear, possibly partly because of HLA diversity across the patient population. Unlike mouse skin, which is dominated by gammadelta T cells, normal human skin has resident alphabeta T cells that are also sequenced, and this complicates analysis of the scalp TCR repertoire. Higher clonality and more expanded CD8+ clones were observed in lesional scalp than in normal scalp, particularly in alopecia totalis/universalis, a finding suggestive of antigenic drive.

The CDR3, cysteine through phenylalanine, is 11 amino acids long. Just the 33-base CDR3 DNA is kept, in frame starting at base 1. CDR1 is given as SGHAT and CDR2 as FQDESV, both from the germline V gene (reference sequence). V was cut back by 3 bases and J by 6 bases, leaving a gap of 6 bases between them. The chain links TRBV11-1 with TRBJ2-7; the D gene assignment is ambiguous. The clonotype originates from a human donor with alopecia areata. This specimen was CD8+ T cells sorted from blood, taken at approximately week 55, from a patient treated with tofacitinib. The CDR3 loop reads CASSLGSEQYF. The sequenced DNA is TGTGCCAGCAGCTTGGGAAGCGAGCAGTACTTC.